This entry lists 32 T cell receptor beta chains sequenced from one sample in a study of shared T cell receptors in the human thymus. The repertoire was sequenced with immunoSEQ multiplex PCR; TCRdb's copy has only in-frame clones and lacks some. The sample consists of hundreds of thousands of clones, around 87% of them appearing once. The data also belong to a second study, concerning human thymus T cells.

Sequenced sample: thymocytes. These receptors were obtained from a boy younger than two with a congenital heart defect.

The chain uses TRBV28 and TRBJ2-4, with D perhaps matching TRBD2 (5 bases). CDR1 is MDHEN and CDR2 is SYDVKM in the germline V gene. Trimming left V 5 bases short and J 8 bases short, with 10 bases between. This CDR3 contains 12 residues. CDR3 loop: CASSPIGDIQYF. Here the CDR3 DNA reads TGTGCCAGCAGTCCCATCGGGGACATTCAGTACTTC.

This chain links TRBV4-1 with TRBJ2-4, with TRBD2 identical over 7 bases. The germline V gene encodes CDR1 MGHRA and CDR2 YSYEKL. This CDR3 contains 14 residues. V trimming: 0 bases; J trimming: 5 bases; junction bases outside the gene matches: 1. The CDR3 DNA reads TGCGCCAGCAGCCAAGAGGGGGGGGAAAACATTCAGTACTTC. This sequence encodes CASSQEGGENIQYF.

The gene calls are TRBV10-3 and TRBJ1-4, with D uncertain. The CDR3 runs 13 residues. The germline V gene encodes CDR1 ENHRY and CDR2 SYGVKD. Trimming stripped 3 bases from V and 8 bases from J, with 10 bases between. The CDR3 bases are TGTGCCATCAGTGATTTTGTGGAGGAAAAACTGTTTTTT. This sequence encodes CAISDFVEEKLFF.

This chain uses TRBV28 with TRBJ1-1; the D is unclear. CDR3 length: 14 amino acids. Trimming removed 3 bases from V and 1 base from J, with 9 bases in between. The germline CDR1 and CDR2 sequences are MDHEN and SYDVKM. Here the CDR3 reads CASSFTDRNTEAFF. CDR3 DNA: TGTGCCAGCAGTTTTACAGATAGGAACACTGAAGCTTTCTTT.

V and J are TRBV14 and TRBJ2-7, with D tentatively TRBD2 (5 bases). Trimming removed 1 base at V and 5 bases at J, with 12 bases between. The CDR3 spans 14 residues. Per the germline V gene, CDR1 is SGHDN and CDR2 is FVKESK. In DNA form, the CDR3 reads TGTGCCAGCAGCCAAGGAGGGTCAGGTAACGAGCAGTACTTC. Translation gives CASSQGGSGNEQYF.

As DNA, the CDR3 is TGTGCCTGGAGCGCCCCTCCCCTAGGGGACAGTACAGATACGCAGTATTTT. This translates into CAWSAPPLGDSTDTQYF. This chain links TRBV30 with TRBJ2-3; 7 bases are shared with TRBD1. CDR3 size: 17 residues. The J segment lost 3 bases and the V segment lost 3 bases, leaving 15 bases of the junction unmatched. The germline V gene encodes CDR1 GTSNPN and CDR2 SVGIG (reference sequence). The entire variable domain, with the rest obtained from reference TRBV30 and TRBJ2-3, is as follows: SQTIHQWPATLVQPVGSPLSLECTVEGTSNPNLYWYRQAAGRGLQLLFYSVGIGQISSEVPQNLSASRPQDRQFILSSKKLLLSDSGFYLCAWSAPPLGDSTDTQYFGPGTRLTVL.

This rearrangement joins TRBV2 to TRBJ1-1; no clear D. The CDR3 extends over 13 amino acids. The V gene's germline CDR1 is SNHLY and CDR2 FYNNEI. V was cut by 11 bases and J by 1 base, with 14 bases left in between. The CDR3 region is CARGGKTNTEAFF. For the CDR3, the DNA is TGTGCCCGGGGTGGGAAAACGAACACTGAAGCTTTCTTT.

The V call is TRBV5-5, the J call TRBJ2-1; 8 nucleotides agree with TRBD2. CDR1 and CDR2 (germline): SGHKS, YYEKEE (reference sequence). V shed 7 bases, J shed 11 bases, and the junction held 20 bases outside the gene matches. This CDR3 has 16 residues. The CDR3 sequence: CASVVPRASGPGKQFF. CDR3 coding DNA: TGTGCCAGCGTCGTCCCCCGGGCTAGCGGGCCGGGTAAGCAGTTCTTC.

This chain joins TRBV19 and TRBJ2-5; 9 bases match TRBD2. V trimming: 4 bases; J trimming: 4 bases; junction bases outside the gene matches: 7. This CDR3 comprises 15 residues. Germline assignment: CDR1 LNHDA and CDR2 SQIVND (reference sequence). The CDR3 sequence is CASSTNSGSSETQYF. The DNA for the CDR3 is TGTGCCAGTAGTACAAATAGCGGGAGTTCAGAGACCCAGTACTTC.

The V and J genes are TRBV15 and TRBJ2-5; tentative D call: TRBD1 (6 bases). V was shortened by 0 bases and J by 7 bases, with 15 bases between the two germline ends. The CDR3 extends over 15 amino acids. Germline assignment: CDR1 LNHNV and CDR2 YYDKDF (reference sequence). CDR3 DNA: TGTGCCACCAGCAGAGACCGGTCAGGGGCCGGGACCCAGTACTTC. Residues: CATSRDRSGAGTQYF.

DNA for the CDR3: TGTGCCAGCAGCGGACGGGACAGTTTATCCTACGAGCAGTACTTC. This codes for CASSGRDSLSYEQYF. This chain uses TRBV7-9 with TRBJ2-7; 7 nucleotides agree with TRBD1. The CDR3 is 15 amino acids. Per germline, CDR1 SEHNR and CDR2 FQNEAQ (reference sequence). With 5 bases clipped from V and 1 base from J, the junction kept 8 bases outside the gene matches. The variable domain in full, with the rest retrieved from reference TRBV7-9 and TRBJ2-7, is DTGVSQNPRHKITKRGQNVTFRCDPISEHNRLYWYRQTLGQGPEFLTYFQNEAQLEKSRLLSDRFSAERPKGSFSTLEIQRTEQGDSAMYLCASSGRDSLSYEQYFGPGTRLTVT.

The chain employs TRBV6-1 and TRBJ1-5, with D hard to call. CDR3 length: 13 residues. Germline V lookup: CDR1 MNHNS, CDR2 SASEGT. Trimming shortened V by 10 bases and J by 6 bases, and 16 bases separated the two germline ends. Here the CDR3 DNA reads TGTGCCACCCTCCACCCCCACAGTCAGCCCCAGCATTTT. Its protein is CATLHPHSQPQHF.

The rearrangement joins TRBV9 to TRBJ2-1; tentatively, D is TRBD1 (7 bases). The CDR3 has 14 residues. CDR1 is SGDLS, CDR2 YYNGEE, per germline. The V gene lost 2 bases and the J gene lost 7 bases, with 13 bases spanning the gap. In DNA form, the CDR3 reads TGTGCCAGCAGCGTCTTACAGGGGAGGAATGAGCAGTTCTTC. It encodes CASSVLQGRNEQFF. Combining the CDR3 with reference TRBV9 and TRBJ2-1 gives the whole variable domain DSGVTQTPKHLITATGQRVTLRCSPRSGDLSVYWYQQSLDQGLQFLIQYYNGEERAKGNILERFSAQQFPDLHSELNLSSLELGDSALYFCASSVLQGRNEQFFGPGTRLTVL.

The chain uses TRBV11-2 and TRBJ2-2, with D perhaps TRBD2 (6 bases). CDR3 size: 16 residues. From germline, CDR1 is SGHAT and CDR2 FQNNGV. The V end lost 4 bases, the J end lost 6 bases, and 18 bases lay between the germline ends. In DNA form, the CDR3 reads TGTGCCAGCAGCTCCCTCGGACGCCGGAGGGCCGGGGAGCTGTTTTTT. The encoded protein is CASSSLGRRRAGELFF.

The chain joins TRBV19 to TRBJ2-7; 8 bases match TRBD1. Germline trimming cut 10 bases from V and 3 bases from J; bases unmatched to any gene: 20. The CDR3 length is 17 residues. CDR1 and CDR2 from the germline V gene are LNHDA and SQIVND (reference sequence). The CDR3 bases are TGTGCCACAATATATTTATTGTTGGACAGGGATTGCTACGAGCAGTACTTC. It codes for CATIYLLLDRDCYEQYF.

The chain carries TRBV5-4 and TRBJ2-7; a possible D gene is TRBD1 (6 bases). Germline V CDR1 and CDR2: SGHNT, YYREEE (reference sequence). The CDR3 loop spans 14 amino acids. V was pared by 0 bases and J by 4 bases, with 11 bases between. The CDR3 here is CASSLGQGKYEQYF. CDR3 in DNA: TGTGCCAGCAGCTTGGGGCAGGGGAAGTACGAGCAGTACTTC.

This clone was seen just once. CDR3 nucleotides: TGTGCCAGCAGTGCATACAATGAGCAGTTCTTC. It specifies CASSAYNEQFF. The chain joins TRBV25-1 to TRBJ2-1, with no clear D. V was trimmed by 4 bases and J by 4 bases, leaving 2 bases between them. The CDR3 length is 11 residues. Per germline, CDR1 MGHDK and CDR2 SYGVNS.

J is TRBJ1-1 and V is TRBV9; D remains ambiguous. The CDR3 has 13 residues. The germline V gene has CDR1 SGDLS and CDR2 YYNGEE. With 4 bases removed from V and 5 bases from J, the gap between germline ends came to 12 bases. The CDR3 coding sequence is TGTGCCAGCAGCCTACTTACGGGAACTGAAGCTTTCTTT. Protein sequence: CASSLLTGTEAFF.

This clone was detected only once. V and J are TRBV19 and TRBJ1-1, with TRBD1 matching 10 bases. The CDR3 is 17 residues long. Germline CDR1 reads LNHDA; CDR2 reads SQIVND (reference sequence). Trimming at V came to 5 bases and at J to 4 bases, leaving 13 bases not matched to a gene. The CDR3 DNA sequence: TGTGCCAGTAGTTCCTCTGGAGGGACAGGGGCGGGCACTGAAGCTTTCTTT. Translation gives CASSSSGGTGAGTEAFF.

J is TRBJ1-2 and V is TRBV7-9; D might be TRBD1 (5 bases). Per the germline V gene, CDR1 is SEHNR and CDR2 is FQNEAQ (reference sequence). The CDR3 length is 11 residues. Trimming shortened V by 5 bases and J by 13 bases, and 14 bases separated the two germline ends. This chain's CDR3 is CASSLRGGCTF. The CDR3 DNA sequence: TGTGCCAGCAGCCTACGGGGGGGATGCACCTTC.

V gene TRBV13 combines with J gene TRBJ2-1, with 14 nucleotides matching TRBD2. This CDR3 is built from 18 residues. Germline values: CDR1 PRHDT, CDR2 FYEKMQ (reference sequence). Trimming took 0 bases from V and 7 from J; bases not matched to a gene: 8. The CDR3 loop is CASSLGAGRTSGRNEQFF. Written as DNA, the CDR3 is TGTGCCAGCAGCTTAGGGGCGGGTAGGACTAGCGGGAGGAATGAGCAGTTCTTC.

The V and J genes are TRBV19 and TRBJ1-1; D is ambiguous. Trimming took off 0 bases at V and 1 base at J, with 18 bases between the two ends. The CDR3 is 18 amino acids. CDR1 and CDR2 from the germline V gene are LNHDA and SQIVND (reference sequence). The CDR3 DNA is TGTGCCAGTAGTATAGATAAGTCCCGACAACTTACGAACACTGAAGCTTTCTTT. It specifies CASSIDKSRQLTNTEAFF.

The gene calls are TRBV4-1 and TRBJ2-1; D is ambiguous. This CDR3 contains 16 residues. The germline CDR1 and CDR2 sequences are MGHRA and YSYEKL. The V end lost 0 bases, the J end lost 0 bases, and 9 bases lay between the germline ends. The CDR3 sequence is CASSQEMGPSYNEQFF. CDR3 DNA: TGCGCCAGCAGCCAAGAGATGGGCCCCTCCTACAATGAGCAGTTCTTC.

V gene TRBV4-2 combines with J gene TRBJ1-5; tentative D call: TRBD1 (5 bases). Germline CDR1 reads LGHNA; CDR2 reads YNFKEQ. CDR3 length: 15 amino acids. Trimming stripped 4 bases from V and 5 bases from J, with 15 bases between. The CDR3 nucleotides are TGTGCCAGCAGCCCCGCGTGGGGGGAGGATCAGCCCCAGCATTTT. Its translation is CASSPAWGEDQPQHF.

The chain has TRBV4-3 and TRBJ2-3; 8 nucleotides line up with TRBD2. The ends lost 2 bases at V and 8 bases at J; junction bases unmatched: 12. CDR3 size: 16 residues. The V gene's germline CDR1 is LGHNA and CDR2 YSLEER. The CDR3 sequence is CASSQILAAPHGTQYF. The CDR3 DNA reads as TGCGCCAGCAGCCAAATACTAGCGGCCCCCCACGGTACGCAGTATTTT.

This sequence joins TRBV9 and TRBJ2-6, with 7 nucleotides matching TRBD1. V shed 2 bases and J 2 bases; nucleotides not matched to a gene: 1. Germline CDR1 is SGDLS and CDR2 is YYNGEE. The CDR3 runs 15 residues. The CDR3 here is CASSVDRAGANVLTF. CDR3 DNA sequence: TGTGCCAGCAGCGTTGACAGGGCTGGGGCCAACGTCCTGACTTTC.

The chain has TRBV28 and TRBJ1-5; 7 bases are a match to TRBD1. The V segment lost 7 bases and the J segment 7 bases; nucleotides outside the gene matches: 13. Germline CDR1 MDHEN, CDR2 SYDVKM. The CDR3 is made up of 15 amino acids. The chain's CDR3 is CASTPTDRLSQPQHF. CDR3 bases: TGTGCCAGCACTCCCACGGACAGGTTAAGCCAGCCCCAGCATTTT.

CDR3 region: CASSYPGTGGTQYF. CDR3 nucleotides: TGTGCCAGCAGTTACCCCGGGACAGGGGGGACCCAGTACTTC. The chain employs TRBV6-5 and TRBJ2-5; 11 nucleotides agree with TRBD1. There are 14 residues in the CDR3. V lost 2 bases, J lost 7 bases, and 3 bases stayed unmatched. Per the germline V gene, CDR1 is MNHEY and CDR2 is SVGAGI.

In nucleotides, the CDR3 is TGTGCCATCAGTGTTCATCCCCCCGGGACTACGAGCTCTGGGGCCAACGTCCTGACTTTC. Protein: CAISVHPPGTTSSGANVLTF. The chain has TRBV10-3 and TRBJ2-6, with 7 bases that match TRBD2. Germline assignment: CDR1 ENHRY and CDR2 SYGVKD. The CDR3 covers 20 residues. V trimming: 4 bases; J trimming: 0 bases; junction bases outside the gene matches: 15.

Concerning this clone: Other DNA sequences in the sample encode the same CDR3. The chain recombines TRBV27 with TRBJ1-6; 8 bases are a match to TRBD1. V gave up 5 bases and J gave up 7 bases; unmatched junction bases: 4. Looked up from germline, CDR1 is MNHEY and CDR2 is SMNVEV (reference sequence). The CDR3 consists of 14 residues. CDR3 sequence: CASSPGQGNSPLHF. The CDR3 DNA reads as TGTGCCAGCAGTCCAGGACAGGGAAATTCACCCCTCCACTTT.

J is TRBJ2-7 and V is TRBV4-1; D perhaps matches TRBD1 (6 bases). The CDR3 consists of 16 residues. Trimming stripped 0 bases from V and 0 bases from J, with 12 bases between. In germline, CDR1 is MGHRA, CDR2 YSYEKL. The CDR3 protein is CASSQDGQTSSYEQYF. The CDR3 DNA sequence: TGCGCCAGCAGCCAAGACGGACAGACGAGCTCCTACGAGCAGTACTTC.

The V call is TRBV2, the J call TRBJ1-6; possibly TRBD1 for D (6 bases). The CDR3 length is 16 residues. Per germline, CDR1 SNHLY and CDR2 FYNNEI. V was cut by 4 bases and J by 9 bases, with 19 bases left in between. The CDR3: CASSGVGQGRSSPLHF. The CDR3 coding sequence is TGTGCCAGCAGTGGGGTGGGTCAGGGGCGTAGTTCACCCCTCCACTTT.